The rows below give T cell receptor beta chains drawn from one sample of a study of blood T cell repertoires in COVID-19. Here immunoSEQ multiplex PCR was the method, and the copy in TCRdb shows in-frame clones only, minus some. The sample includes 50,000 to 70,000 clones, roughly 70% of them seen just once. Sequenced: PBMCs or T cells enriched from blood (not recorded which). The source of these receptors is a woman in her sixties or seventies who had been exposed to COVID-19. CDR3s include the opening cysteine and the closing phenylalanine or tryptophan. The D gene is left open where the match is weak. The listing skips clone size in some rows; elsewhere it reads once, few, many or a size class.

j_call v_call d_call clone_size cdr3_nt cdr3_aa
TRBJ1-6 TRBV30 TRBD1 NA TGTGCCGGTACAGGGGGTAATAATTCACCCCTCCACTTT CAGTGGNNSPLHF
TRBJ2-3 TRBV9 NA NA TGTGCCAGCAGCTTTACCGGGTCGGATACGCAGTATTTT CASSFTGSDTQYF
TRBJ1-6 TRBV15 NA many TGTGCCACCAGAGGGGAAACGTTCTCCTATAATTCACCCCTCCACTTT CATRGETFSYNSPLHF
TRBJ2-3 TRBV11-3 NA NA TGTGCCAGCACGAGTACAGATACGCAGTATTTT CASTSTDTQYF
TRBJ1-2 TRBV2 NA many TGTGCCAGACCCAGGGATGGCTACACCTTC CARPRDGYTF
TRBJ2-1 TRBV5-1 NA NA TGCGCCAGCAGCTTGGGGCAGAGGGATCATGAGCAGTTCTTC CASSLGQRDHEQFF
TRBJ2-2 TRBV5-1 NA NA TGCGCCAGCAGCTTGGGACTGACGAACACCGGGGAGCTGTTTTTT CASSLGLTNTGELFF
TRBJ2-7 TRBV5-1 NA NA TGCGCCAGCAGCTTGGATTTTGGGGGGAGCGAGCAGTACTTC CASSLDFGGSEQYF
TRBJ1-2 TRBV5-4 NA NA TGTGCCAGCAGCGTGACAGGCCAGAACTATGGCTACACCTTC CASSVTGQNYGYTF
TRBJ2-2 TRBV28 NA NA TGTGCCAGCAGTTTTACTATCGGGGAGCTGTTTTTT CASSFTIGELFF
TRBJ2-3 TRBV30 NA NA TGTGCCTGGAGTGTTGGGGGGGCGTCAGATACGCAGTATTTT CAWSVGGASDTQYF
TRBJ2-4 TRBV2 TRBD2 NA TGTGCCAGCAGTGGGACTAGCGGGGGGAACATTCAGTACTTC CASSGTSGGNIQYF
TRBJ2-1 TRBV6-5 NA NA TGTGCCAGCAGAAGAGGTGGCGGGGAGCGTGCTGAGCAGTTCTTC CASRRGGGERAEQFF
TRBJ1-4 TRBV6-5 NA NA TGTGCCACCGCGGGGGTCGCTAATGAAAAACTGTTTTTT CATAGVANEKLFF
TRBJ1-1 TRBV7-9 NA NA TGTGCCAGCAGCTTAGGGACAGCGAACACTGAAGCTTTCTTT CASSLGTANTEAFF
TRBJ1-5 TRBV6-5 NA NA TGTGCCAGCAGTTACTCGCGCGATAGCGATCAGCCCCAGCATTTT CASSYSRDSDQPQHF
TRBJ1-2 TRBV24-1 NA few TGTGCCACCAGTGATTTCTCGCGGACAGACTCCACGGGTGGCTACACCTTC CATSDFSRTDSTGGYTF
TRBJ2-1 TRBV5-1 NA once TGCGCCAGCAGCTTGGTAGCAGCCTACAATGAGCAGTTCTTC CASSLVAAYNEQFF
TRBJ2-2 TRBV6-1 TRBD1 many TGTGCCAGCAGTCCAAATGGACAGGGCCTCAGGGAGCTGTTTTTT CASSPNGQGLRELFF
TRBJ2-2 TRBV6-5 NA NA TGTGCCAGCAGGCCGACAGGAGCCGGGGAGCTGTTTTTT CASRPTGAGELFF
TRBJ1-4 TRBV30 NA once TGTGCCTGGAGTGGTGACAGCCGTAATGAAAAACTGTTTTTT CAWSGDSRNEKLFF
TRBJ1-2 TRBV28 TRBD1 NA TGTGCCAGCAGCCCCGGGGACAGGGCTTCCTATGGCTACACCTTC CASSPGDRASYGYTF
TRBJ1-1 TRBV28 TRBD1 NA TGTGCCAGCAGCGCGACAGGGATAGGTGAAGCTTTCTTT CASSATGIGEAFF
TRBJ1-1 TRBV7-9 NA NA TGTGCCAGCAGCTTAGGGCAGGGAATTGCTGAAGCTTTCTTT CASSLGQGIAEAFF
TRBJ1-2 TRBV10-3 TRBD1 NA TGTGCCATCAGGGGGACAGGGGATAATGGCTACACCTTC CAIRGTGDNGYTF
TRBJ1-4 TRBV30 NA NA TGTGCCTATAAAAATAGGGCGGGGGAAAAACTGTTTTTT CAYKNRAGEKLFF
TRBJ1-6 TRBV7-2 NA NA TGTGCCAGCAGCTTAGGGACAGACTCCTATAATTCACCCCTCCACTTT CASSLGTDSYNSPLHF
TRBJ2-7 TRBV13 TRBD1 NA TGTGCCAGCAGCTTAGAGTACAGGGGGCGCAGCTACGAGCAGTACTTC CASSLEYRGRSYEQYF
TRBJ2-1 TRBV7-9 NA NA TGTGCCAGCAGCCAGGGGCGGAATGAGCAGTTCTTC CASSQGRNEQFF
TRBJ2-5 TRBV6-2/TRBV6-3 TRBD1 NA TGTGCCAGCAGTTTCGGGACAGGGCGGGAAGAGACCCAGTACTTC CASSFGTGREETQYF
TRBJ1-2 TRBV11-2 NA NA NA CASSSIRVGQGTF
TRBJ1-2 TRBV27 TRBD1 NA TGTGCCAGCAAACCGGACAGGGCCGCCCCCGGCTACACCTTC CASKPDRAAPGYTF
TRBJ1-3 TRBV7-2 NA NA TGTGCCAGCAGCCCCTCCGGAAACACCATATATTTT CASSPSGNTIYF
TRBJ1-2 TRBV30 NA NA TGTGCCTGGAGGGGAGGATTAAACTATGGCTACACCTTC CAWRGGLNYGYTF
TRBJ2-3 TRBV29-1 NA NA TGCAGCGTTGAAGTCTCAACAATCTGGTATTTT CSVEVSTIWYF
TRBJ1-1 TRBV4-3 NA once TGCGCCAGCAGCCAAGAATCAGGGCCCATGGGGTCTGAAGCTTTCTTT CASSQESGPMGSEAFF
TRBJ2-2 TRBV5-4 TRBD1 NA TGTGCCAGCAGCCGCGGAGGACAGGGGGTAGGGAACGGGGAGCTGTTTTTT CASSRGGQGVGNGELFF
TRBJ1-2 TRBV24-1 TRBD1 NA TGTGCCACCAGTGATCCTGGACAGGGGGAAAACGGCTACACCTTC CATSDPGQGENGYTF
TRBJ1-2 TRBV28 NA NA TGTGCCAGTCAGGGAGGCTATGATGGCTACACCTTC CASQGGYDGYTF
TRBJ2-3 TRBV9 NA NA TGTGCCAGCGGCAGCGGAACTAGCACAGATACGCAGTATTTT CASGSGTSTDTQYF
TRBJ2-1 TRBV28 NA NA TGTGCCAGCAGCCCGCACAGTAATCTCAGGGACAATGAGCAGTTCTTC CASSPHSNLRDNEQFF
TRBJ1-1 TRBV12-3/TRBV12-4 NA NA TGTGCCAGCAGTTTGCAACTTAGCCTTGACGCTTTCTTT CASSLQLSLDAFF
TRBJ2-5 TRBV5-1 NA NA TGCGCCAGCCAAACCAGGACAATAGGGGGAGAGACCCAGTACTTC CASQTRTIGGETQYF